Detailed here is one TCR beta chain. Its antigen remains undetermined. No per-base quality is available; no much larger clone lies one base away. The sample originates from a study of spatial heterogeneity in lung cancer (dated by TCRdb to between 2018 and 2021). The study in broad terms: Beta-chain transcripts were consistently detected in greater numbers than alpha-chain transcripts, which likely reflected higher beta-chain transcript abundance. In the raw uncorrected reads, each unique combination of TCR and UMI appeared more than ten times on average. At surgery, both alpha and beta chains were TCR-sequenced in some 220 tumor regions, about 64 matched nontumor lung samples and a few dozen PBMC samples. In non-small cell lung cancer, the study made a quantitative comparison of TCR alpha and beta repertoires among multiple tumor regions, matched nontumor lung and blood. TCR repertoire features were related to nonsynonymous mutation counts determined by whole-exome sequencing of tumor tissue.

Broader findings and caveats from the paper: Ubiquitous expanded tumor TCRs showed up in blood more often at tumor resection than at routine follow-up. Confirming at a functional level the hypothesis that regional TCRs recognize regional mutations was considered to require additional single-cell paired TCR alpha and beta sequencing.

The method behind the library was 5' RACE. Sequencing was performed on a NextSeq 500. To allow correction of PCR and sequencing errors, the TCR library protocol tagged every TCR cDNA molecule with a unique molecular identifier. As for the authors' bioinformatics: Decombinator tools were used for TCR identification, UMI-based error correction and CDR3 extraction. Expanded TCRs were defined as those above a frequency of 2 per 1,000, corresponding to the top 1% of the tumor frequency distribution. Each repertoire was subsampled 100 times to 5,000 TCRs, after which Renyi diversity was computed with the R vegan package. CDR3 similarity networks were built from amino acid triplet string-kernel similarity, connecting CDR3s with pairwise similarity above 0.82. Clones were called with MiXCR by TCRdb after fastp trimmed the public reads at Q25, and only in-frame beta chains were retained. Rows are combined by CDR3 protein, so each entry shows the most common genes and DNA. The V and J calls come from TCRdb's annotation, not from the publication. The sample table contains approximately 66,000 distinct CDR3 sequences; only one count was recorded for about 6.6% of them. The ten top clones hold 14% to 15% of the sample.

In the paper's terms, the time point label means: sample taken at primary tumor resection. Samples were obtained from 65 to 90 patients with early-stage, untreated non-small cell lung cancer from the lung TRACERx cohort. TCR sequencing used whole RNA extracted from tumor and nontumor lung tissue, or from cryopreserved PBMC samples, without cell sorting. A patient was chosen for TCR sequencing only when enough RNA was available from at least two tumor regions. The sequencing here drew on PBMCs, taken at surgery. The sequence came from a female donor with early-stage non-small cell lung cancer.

The nucleotides are TGCAGCGTAAATACAGGGGCCACGAACACCGGGGAGCTGTTTTTT. Its amino acids are CSVNTGATNTGELFF. The sequence joins TRBV29-1 to TRBJ2-2, with 7 middle bases fitting TRBD1. From cysteine to phenylalanine, the CDR3 is 15 amino acids long. Here the CDR3 DNA is all that survives: 45 bases in frame from base 1. For CDR1 and CDR2, the germline V gene lists SQVTM and ANQGSEA. The junction shows trimming of 6 bases on V and 0 bases on J, and the gene matches do not reach 7 bases of it.